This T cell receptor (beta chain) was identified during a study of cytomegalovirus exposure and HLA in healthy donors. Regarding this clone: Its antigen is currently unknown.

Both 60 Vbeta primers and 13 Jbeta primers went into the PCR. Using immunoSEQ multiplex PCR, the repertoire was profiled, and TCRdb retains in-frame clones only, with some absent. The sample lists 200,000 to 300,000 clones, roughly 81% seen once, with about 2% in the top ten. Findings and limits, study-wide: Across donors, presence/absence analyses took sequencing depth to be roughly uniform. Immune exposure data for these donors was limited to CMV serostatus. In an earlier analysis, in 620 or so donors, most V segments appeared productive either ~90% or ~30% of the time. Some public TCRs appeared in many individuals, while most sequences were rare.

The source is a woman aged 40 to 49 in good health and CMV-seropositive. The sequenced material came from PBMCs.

The CDR3 nucleotides are TGTGCCAGCGAGCCCCCTCTTAGCGGGCGGGATGAGCAGTTCTTC. It specifies CASEPPLSGRDEQFF. The V gene is TRBV6-1, the J gene TRBJ2-1; 7 bases match TRBD2. The CDR3 is 15 residues long. Germline V gene lookup returns CDR1 MNHNS and CDR2 SASEGT. V lost 8 bases to trimming and J lost 8 bases; unmatched junction nucleotides: 15.